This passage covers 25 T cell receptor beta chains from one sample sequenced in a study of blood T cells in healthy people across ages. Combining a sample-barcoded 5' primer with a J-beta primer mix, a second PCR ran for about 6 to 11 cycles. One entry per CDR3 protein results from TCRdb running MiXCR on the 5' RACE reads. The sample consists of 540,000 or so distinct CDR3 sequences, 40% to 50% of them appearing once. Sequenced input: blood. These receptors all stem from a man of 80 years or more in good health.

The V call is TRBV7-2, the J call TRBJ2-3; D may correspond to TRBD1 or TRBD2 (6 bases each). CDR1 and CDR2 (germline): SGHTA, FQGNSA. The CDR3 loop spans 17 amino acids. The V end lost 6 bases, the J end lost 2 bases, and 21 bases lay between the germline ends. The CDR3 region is CASSFLGTRGVTDTQYF. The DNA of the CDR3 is TGTGCCAGCAGTTTCCTCGGCACTAGGGGGGTCACAGATACGCAGTATTTT. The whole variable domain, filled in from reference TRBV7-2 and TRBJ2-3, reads GAGVSQSPSNKVTEKGKDVELRCDPISGHTALYWYRQSLGQGLEFLIYFQGNSAPDKSGLPSDRFSAERTGGSVSTLTIQRTQQEDSAVYLCASSFLGTRGVTDTQYFGPGTRLTVL.

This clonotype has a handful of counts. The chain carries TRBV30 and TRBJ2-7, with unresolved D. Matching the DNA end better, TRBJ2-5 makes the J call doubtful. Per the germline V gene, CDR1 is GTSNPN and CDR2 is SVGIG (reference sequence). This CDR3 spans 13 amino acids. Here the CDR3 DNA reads TGTGCCTGGAGTGCCCGCGTCCCGGGGACCCAGTACTTC. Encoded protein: CAWSARVPGTQYF.

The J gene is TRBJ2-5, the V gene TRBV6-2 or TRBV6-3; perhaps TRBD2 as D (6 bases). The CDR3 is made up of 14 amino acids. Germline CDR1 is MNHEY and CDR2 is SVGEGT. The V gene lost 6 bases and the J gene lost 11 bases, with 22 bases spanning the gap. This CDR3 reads CASRPTGLLGEQYF. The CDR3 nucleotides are TGTGCCAGCAGGCCTACGGGACTCCTAGGGGAGCAGTACTTC.

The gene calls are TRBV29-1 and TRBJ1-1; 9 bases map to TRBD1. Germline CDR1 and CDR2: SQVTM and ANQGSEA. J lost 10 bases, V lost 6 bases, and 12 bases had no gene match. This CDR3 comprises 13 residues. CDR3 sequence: CSVDYRDRERAFF. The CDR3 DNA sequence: TGCAGCGTCGATTATAGGGACAGGGAGCGAGCTTTCTTT. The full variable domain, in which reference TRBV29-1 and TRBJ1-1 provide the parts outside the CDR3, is SAVISQKPSRDICQRGTSLTIQCQVDSQVTMMFWYRQQPGQSLTLIATANQGSEATYESGFVIDKFPISRPNLTFSTLTVSNMSPEDSSIYLCSVDYRDRERAFFGQGTRLTVV.

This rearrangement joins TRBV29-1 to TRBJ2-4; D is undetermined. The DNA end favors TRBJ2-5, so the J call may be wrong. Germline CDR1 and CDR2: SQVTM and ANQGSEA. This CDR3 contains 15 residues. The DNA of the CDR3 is TGCAGCGTTGAAGTGGGTAGTGGGCCAACGGAGACCCAGTACTTC. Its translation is CSVEVGSGPTETQYF.

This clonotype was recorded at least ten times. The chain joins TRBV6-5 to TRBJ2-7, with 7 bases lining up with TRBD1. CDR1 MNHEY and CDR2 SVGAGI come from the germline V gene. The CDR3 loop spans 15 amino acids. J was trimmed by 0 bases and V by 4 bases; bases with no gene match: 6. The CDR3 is CASSSDRASSYEQYF. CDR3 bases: TGTGCCAGCAGTTCCGACAGGGCCAGCTCCTACGAGCAGTACTTC.

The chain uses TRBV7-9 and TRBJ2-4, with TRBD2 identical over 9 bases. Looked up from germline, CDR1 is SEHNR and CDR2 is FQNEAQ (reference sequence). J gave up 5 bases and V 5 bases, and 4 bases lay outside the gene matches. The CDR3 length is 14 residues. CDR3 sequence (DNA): TGTGCCAGCAGCCCCGGGACTAGCCAAAACATTCAGTACTTC. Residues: CASSPGTSQNIQYF.

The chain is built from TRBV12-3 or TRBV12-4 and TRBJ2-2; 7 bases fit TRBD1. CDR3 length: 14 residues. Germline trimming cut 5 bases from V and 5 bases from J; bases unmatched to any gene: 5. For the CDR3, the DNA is TGTGCCAGCAGTCCTCTCAGGGGGACCGGGGAGCTGTTTTTT. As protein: CASSPLRGTGELFF.

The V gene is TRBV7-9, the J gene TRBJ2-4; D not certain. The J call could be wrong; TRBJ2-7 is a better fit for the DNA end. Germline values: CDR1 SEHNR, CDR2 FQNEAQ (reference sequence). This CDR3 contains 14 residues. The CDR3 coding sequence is TGTGCCAGCAGCTTAGTTTCTTCCACCTACGAGCAGTACTTC. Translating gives CASSLVSSTYEQYF.

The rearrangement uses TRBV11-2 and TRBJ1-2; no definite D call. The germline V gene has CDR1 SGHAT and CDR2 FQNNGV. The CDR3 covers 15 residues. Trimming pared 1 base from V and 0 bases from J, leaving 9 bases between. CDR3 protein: CASSLAGLSNYGYTF. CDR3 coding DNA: TGTGCCAGCAGCTTAGCCGGTTTGTCTAACTATGGCTACACCTTC.

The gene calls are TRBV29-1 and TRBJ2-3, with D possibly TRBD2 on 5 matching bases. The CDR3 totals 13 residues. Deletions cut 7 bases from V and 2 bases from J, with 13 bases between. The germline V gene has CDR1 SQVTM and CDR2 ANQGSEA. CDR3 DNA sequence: TGCAGCGAGAGGGCCTCCTTCACAGATACGCAGTATTTT. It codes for CSERASFTDTQYF.

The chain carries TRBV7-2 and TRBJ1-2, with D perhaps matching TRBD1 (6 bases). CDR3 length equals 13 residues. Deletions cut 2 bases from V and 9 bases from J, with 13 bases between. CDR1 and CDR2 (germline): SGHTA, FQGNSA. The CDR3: CASSLTGSGRYTF. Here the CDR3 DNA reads TGTGCCAGCAGCTTAACAGGGTCTGGGCGCTACACCTTC.

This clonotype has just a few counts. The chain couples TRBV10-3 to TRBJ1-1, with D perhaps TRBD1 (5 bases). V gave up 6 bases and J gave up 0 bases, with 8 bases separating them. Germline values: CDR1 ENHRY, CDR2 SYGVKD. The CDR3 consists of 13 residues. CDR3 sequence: CAIRDNMNTEAFF. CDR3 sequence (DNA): TGTGCCATCAGGGACAACATGAACACTGAAGCTTTCTTT.

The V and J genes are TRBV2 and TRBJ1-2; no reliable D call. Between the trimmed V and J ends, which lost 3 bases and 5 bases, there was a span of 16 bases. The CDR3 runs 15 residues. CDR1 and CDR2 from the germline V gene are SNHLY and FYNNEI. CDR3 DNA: TGTGCCAGCAGTGACGGGCGGGCAGAACCTTATGGCTACACCTTC. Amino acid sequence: CASSDGRAEPYGYTF.

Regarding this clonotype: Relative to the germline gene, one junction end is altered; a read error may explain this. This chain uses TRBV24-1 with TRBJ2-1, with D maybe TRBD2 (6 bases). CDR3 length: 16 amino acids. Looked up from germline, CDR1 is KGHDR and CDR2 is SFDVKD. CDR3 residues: CATSDAYPGGYNGQFF. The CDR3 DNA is TGTGCCACCAGTGATGCCTATCCCGGGGGTTACAATGGGCAGTTCTTC.

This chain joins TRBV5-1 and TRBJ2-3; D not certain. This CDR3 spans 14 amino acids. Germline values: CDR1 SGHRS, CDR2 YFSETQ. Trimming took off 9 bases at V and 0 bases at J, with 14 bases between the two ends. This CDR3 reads CATRPTTSTDTQYF. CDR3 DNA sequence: TGCGCCACCCGACCCACAACTAGCACAGATACGCAGTATTTT.

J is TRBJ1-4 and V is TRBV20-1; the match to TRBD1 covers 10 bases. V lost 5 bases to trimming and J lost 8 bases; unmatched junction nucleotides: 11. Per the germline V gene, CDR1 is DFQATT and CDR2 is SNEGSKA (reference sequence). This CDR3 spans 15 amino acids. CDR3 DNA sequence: TGCAGTGCTCAAAAAGGGGGACAGGGGAGGGAAAAACTGTTTTTT. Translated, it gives CSAQKGGQGREKLFF.

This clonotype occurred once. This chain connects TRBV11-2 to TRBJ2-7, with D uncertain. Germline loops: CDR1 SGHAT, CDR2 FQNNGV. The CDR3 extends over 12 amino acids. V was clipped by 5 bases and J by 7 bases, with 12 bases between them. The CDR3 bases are TGTGCCAGCAGCCAAGGTCCGTTGGAGCAGTACTTC. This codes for CASSQGPLEQYF.

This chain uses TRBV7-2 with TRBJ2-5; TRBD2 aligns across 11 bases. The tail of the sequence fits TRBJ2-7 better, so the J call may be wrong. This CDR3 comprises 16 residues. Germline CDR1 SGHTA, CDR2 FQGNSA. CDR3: CASSLATSGNTYEQYF. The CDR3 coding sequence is TGTGCCAGCAGCTTAGCGACTAGCGGGAACACCTACGAGCAGTACTTC.

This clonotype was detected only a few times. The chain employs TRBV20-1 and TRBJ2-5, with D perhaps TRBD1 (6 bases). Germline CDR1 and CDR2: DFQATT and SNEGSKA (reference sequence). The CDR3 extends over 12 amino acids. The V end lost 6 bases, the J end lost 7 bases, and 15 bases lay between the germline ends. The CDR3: CSAWDIARTQYF. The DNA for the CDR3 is TGCAGTGCCTGGGACATCGCCAGGACCCAGTACTTC.

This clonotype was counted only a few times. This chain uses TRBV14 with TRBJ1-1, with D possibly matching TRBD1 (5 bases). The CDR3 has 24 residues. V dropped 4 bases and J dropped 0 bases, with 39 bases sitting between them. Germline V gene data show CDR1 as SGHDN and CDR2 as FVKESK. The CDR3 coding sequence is TGTGCCAGCAGCCCCCTTGGTTTTGGGAGGGGTGAACCCCGGGTCGTCCAGATGAACACTGAAGCTTTCTTT. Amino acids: CASSPLGFGRGEPRVVQMNTEAFF. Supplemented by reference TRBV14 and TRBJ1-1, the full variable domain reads EAGVTQFPSHSVIEKGQTVTLRCDPISGHDNLYWYRRVMGKEIKFLLHFVKESKQDESGMPNNRFLAERTGGTYSTLKVQPAELEDSGVYFCASSPLGFGRGEPRVVQMNTEAFFGQGTRLTVV.

The chain's CDR3 is CAIGEIQETQYF. CDR3 nucleotide sequence: TGTGCCATAGGTGAAATCCAAGAGACCCAGTACTTC. The chain uses TRBV10-3 and TRBJ2-5; no firm D call. Germline V gives CDR1 ENHRY, CDR2 SYGVKD. Trimming left V 9 bases short and J 1 base short, with 9 bases between. There are 12 residues in the CDR3.

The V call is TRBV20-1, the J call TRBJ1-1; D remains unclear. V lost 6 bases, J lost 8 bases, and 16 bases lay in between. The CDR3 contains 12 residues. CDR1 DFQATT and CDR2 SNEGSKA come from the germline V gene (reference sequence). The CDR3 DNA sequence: TGCAGTGCCTGGCCATCCCGCTACGAAGCTTTCTTT. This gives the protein CSAWPSRYEAFF.

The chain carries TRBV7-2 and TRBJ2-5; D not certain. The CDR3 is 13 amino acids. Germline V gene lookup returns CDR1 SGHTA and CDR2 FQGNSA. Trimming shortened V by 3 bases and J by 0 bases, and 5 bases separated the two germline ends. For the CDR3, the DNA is TGTGCCAGCAGCTTCCTGTACCAAGAGACCCAGTACTTC. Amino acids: CASSFLYQETQYF.

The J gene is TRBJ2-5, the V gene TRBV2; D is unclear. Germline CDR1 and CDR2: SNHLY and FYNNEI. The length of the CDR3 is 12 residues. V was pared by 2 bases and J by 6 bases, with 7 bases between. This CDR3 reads CASSELRQTQYF. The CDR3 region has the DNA TGTGCCAGCAGTGAACTTCGTCAGACCCAGTACTTC.